A selection of T cell receptor beta chains follows, all from one sample in a study of identical twins. TCRdb used MiXCR to reprocess the 5' RACE reads, holding one entry per CDR3 protein. The table shows fewer than 550,000 distinct CDR3 sequences, with roughly 15% occurring only once. These sequences were also reported in another study, on yellow fever vaccine responses in identical twins.

The sample consisted of CD4+ T cells sorted from blood. These receptors all come from a woman aged 18-30 years in good health. The CDR3 runs from the conserved cysteine through the conserved F or W. The D gene is left open where the match is weak. Not every row has a clone size; where given, it reads once, few, many or a size class.

J: TRBJ1-5; size: many; D: .; V: TRBV27; DNA: TGTGCCAGCAGTTTATCGGGGAGAGGAAGCAATCAGCCCCAGCATTTT; CDR3: CASSLSGRGSNQPQHF
J: TRBJ2-2; size: few; D: TRBD2; V: TRBV10-3; DNA: TGTGCCATCAGTGACTACCAGCGGGGAGACACCGGGGAGCTGTTTTTT; CDR3: CAISDYQRGDTGELFF
J: TRBJ2-1; size: few; D: TRBD2; V: TRBV6-2/TRBV6-3; DNA: TGTGCCAGCAGTACGCTAGCGGGTCCCTACAATGAGCAGTTCTTC; CDR3: CASSTLAGPYNEQFF
J: TRBJ2-2; size: few; D: .; V: TRBV12-3/TRBV12-4; DNA: TGTGCCAGCAGTTTACAATCAGGAACCGGGGAGCTGTTTTTT; CDR3: CASSLQSGTGELFF
J: TRBJ2-1; size: few; D: TRBD2; V: TRBV25-1; DNA: TGTGCCAGCAGTGCCCTCGCGGGAGGGGGAGGTGAGCAGTTCTTC; CDR3: CASSALAGGGGEQFF
J: TRBJ2-1; size: .; D: .; V: TRBV7-2; DNA: TGTGCCAGCAGCTTATACCCCGACAGACACAATGAGCAGTTCTTC; CDR3: CASSLYPDRHNEQFF
J: TRBJ2-1; size: many; D: TRBD2; V: TRBV5-1; DNA: TGCGCCAGCAGCTACGCCGGGACTAGCGGAAATGAGCAGTTCTTC; CDR3: CASSYAGTSGNEQFF
J: TRBJ2-1; size: many; D: TRBD2; V: TRBV5-1; DNA: TGCGCCAGCAGCGATTCCGGGACTAGTCTGAATGAGCAGTTCTTC; CDR3: CASSDSGTSLNEQFF
J: TRBJ1-6; size: few; D: TRBD1; V: TRBV7-6; DNA: TGTGCCAGCAGGGGGGGACAGAATAATTCACCCCTCCACTTT; CDR3: CASRGGQNNSPLHF
J: TRBJ2-1; size: many; D: TRBD2; V: TRBV14; DNA: TGTGCCAGCAGCCAAGCGGGTAGCGGGGGCTACAATGAGCAGTTCTTC; CDR3: CASSQAGSGGYNEQFF
J: TRBJ2-2; size: few; D: TRBD2; V: TRBV20-1; DNA: TGCAGTGCTAGCGGGAGGTCCGGGGAGCTGTTTTTT; CDR3: CSASGRSGELFF
J: TRBJ2-5; size: .; D: .; V: TRBV2; DNA: TGTGCCAGCAGTTTTGATCAGGGCACGCCAGGAGAGACCCAGTACTTC; CDR3: CASSFDQGTPGETQYF
J: TRBJ1-3; size: .; D: .; V: TRBV29-1; DNA: TGCAGCGTTGCCGGAACTGCTGGAAACACCATATATTTT; CDR3: CSVAGTAGNTIYF
J: TRBJ2-3; size: .; D: TRBD2; V: TRBV12-3/TRBV12-4; DNA: TGTGCCAGCAGTTCTCGTCTTGGACTAGCGGGGGCATATACGCAGTATTTT; CDR3: CASSSRLGLAGAYTQYF
J: TRBJ2-1; size: few; D: TRBD2; V: TRBV20-1; DNA: TGCAGTGCTAGATTTCCCCCCGGCGGGGGGGCCAAGAATGAGCAGTTCTTC; CDR3: CSARFPPGGGAKNEQFF
J: TRBJ2-1; size: few; D: .; V: TRBV4-1; DNA: TGCGCCAGCAGCCAAGATCGGGGGTCAGCTAAGCCCTACAATGAGCAGTTCTTC; CDR3: CASSQDRGSAKPYNEQFF
J: TRBJ2-1; size: .; D: TRBD2; V: TRBV6-2/TRBV6-3; DNA: TGTGCCAGCAGTTACCGGGGACTAGCGGCCTCCCTTTACAATGAGCAGTTCTTC; CDR3: CASSYRGLAASLYNEQFF
J: TRBJ2-1; size: .; D: TRBD1; V: TRBV3-1; DNA: TGTGCCAGCAGCCAAGGGGACAGTCGTCATGAGCAGTTCTTC; CDR3: CASSQGDSRHEQFF
J: TRBJ2-2; size: .; D: TRBD2; V: TRBV7-2; DNA: TGTGCCAGCAGGACTAGCGGGGGACCTGACACCGGGGAGCTGTTTTTT; CDR3: CASRTSGGPDTGELFF
J: TRBJ2-1; size: .; D: TRBD2; V: TRBV29-1; DNA: TGCAGCGTGACCGGGACTAGCGGGGGGGTTTACAATGAGCAGTTCTTC; CDR3: CSVTGTSGGVYNEQFF
J: TRBJ2-5; size: .; D: .; V: TRBV28; DNA: TGTGCCAGCAGGACGGCAGGGTTCGGCAAGAGAGAGACCCAGTACTTC; CDR3: CASRTAGFGKRETQYF
J: TRBJ1-5; size: few; D: .; V: TRBV7-2; DNA: TGTGCCAGCAGCTTCTCAGGTGACAATCAGCCCCAGCATTTT; CDR3: CASSFSGDNQPQHF